These T cell receptor beta chains were read from a single sample in a study of beta chain features in type 1 diabetes. The assay was immunoSEQ multiplex PCR, and TCRdb's table has in-frame clones only and misses some. The sample contains over 600,000 clones, roughly 12% of which appear only once. Sequencing was carried out using naive CD4+ T cells from blood. These receptors originate from a man under 40 with type 1 diabetes. Both conserved end residues are part of each CDR3. Each record gives: V gene, J gene, clone size, D gene, CDR3 protein. A D gene is named only where the DNA matches it firmly. Clone size is shown for a subset of rows, as once, few, many or a class of expanded clone.

TRBV28,TRBJ1-5,few,.,CASSLAQGHQPQHF
TRBV9,TRBJ2-3,.,.,CASSDTGTDSDTQYF
TRBV27,TRBJ2-1,.,TRBD2,CASSSPQRGPTEQFF
TRBV2,TRBJ1-2,.,.,CASRGDGNYGYTF
TRBV5-8,TRBJ2-7,.,TRBD2,CASSGPGLGLYEQYF
TRBV7-2,TRBJ2-6,.,.,CASAGTSGANVLTF
TRBV28,TRBJ1-5,.,.,CASSLGTPGHQPQHF
TRBV18,TRBJ2-1,few,.,CASSPTAPSGDNEQFF
TRBV7-2,TRBJ2-7,few,TRBD1,CASSPGQDSALGYEQYF
TRBV30,TRBJ1-5,.,.,CAWSVRQYQPQHF
TRBV5-1,TRBJ2-3,few,.,CASSPTRDTQYF
TRBV18,TRBJ2-5,.,.,CASSPGLAPQETQYF
TRBV25-1,TRBJ2-3,.,.,CASSEGATSTDTQYF
TRBV10-3,TRBJ2-5,.,.,CAIALPGAETQYF
TRBV10-3,TRBJ2-4,.,.,CAISESRNIQYF
TRBV7-2,TRBJ2-7,few,TRBD1,CASSPPTGSYEQYF
TRBV7-2,TRBJ1-6,.,.,CASSLEGNSPLHF
TRBV18,TRBJ2-5,few,.,CASSPPEGARGETQYF
TRBV2,TRBJ2-1,.,.,CASSEFQLIEQFF
TRBV28,TRBJ2-5,few,.,CASSSTQGGETQYF
TRBV9,TRBJ1-2,.,.,CASSRLGSSQGGYTF
TRBV7-8,TRBJ1-5,few,TRBD1,CASSQTGTASSNQPQHF
TRBV4-2,TRBJ1-2,.,.,CASSQDQGSGYTF
TRBV2,TRBJ2-1,once,TRBD1,CASRFDRGGSYNEQFF
TRBV27,TRBJ1-6,.,TRBD1,CASSLLQGAPLALHF
TRBV27,TRBJ2-7,few,TRBD1,CASSSRDRGGEQYF
TRBV6-1,TRBJ1-5,.,.,CASSEGVNQPQHF
TRBV7-9,TRBJ2-3,few,.,CASSLEARANTQYF
TRBV7-8,TRBJ2-5,few,.,CASSPGPQETQYF
TRBV30,TRBJ2-3,few,.,CAWDSSPQRFRYF
TRBV5-1,TRBJ1-2,few,TRBD1,CASSSGQGAPDGYTF
TRBV30,TRBJ1-2,.,.,CAWRGQGSQIGYTF
TRBV7-2,TRBJ1-3,.,.,CASSPPGGHGNTIYF
TRBV7-2,TRBJ2-1,.,TRBD2,CASSLLGGYNEQFF
TRBV2,TRBJ1-5,few,.,CASSESRREGIGPQHF
TRBV9,TRBJ2-5,few,.,CASSVRPLGGETQYF
TRBV7-3,TRBJ2-3,few,.,CASSLGLSTDTQYF
TRBV30,TRBJ1-2,.,.,CAWMDRTYYGYTF
TRBV7-7,TRBJ2-1,.,TRBD1,CASSFEAGTGFNEQFF
TRBV18,TRBJ1-2,.,.,CASSPSQTANYGYTF
TRBV7-2,TRBJ2-2,.,.,CASSPGKQTNTGELFF
TRBV5-4,TRBJ2-1,.,.,CASSSSYYNEQFF
TRBV5-1,TRBJ2-3,.,TRBD2,CASSTSAGEGDTQYF
TRBV5-1,TRBJ1-1,.,.,CASSWDNTEAFF
TRBV29-1,TRBJ2-7,few,TRBD1,CSVGRTGVGRYEQYF
TRBV5-4,TRBJ1-5,.,.,CASSLYGGNQPQHF
TRBV12-5,TRBJ2-4,.,.,CASGLGLAKNIQYF
TRBV29-1,TRBJ2-3,few,.,CSVRSTDTQYF
TRBV25-1,TRBJ2-7,few,.,CASSPAGSYEQYF
TRBV28,TRBJ2-4,.,.,CASSSSPKNIQYF
TRBV19,TRBJ1-5,few,TRBD1,CASKGAFNQPQHF
TRBV7-2,TRBJ2-7,few,.,CASSLISNEQYF
TRBV2,TRBJ2-2,.,TRBD2,CASSGDLADHTGELFF
TRBV11-2,TRBJ1-1,.,.,CASSFNTEAFF